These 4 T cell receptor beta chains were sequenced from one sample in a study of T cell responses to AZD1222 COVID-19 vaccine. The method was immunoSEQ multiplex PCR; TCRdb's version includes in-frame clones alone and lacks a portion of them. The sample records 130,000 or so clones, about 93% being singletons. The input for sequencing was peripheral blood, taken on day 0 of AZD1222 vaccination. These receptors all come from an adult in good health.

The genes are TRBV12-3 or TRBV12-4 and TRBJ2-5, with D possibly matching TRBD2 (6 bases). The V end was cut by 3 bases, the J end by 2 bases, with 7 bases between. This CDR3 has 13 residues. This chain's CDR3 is CASSLGLQETQYF. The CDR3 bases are TGTGCCAGCAGTTTGGGACTTCAAGAGACCCAGTACTTC.

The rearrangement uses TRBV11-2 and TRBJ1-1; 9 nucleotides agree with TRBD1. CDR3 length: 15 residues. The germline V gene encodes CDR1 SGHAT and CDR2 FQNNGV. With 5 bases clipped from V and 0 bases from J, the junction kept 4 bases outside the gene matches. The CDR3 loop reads CASSPDRGLNTEAFF. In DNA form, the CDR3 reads TGTGCCAGCAGCCCGGACAGGGGTCTGAACACTGAAGCTTTCTTT.

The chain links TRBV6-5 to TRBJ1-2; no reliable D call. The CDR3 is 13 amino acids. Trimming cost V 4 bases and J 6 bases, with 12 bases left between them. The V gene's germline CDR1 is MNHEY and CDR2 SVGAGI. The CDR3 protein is CASSLKRSNGYTF. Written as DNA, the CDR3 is TGTGCCAGCAGTTTGAAAAGGTCGAATGGCTACACCTTC.

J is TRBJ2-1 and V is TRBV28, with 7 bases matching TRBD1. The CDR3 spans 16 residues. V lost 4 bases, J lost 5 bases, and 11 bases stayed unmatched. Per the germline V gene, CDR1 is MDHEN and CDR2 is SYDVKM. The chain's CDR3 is CASSSSDRARHNEQFF. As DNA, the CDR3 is TGTGCCAGCAGTTCATCAGACAGGGCAAGGCACAATGAGCAGTTCTTC.